This TCR beta chain is from a study of shared clonotypes between healthy human individuals. Study outcomes and limitations: In the sorted subsets, rarefaction showed sequencing was incomplete despite large depth. Shared clonotypes: 4.5% to 6.5% naive CD4, under 4% naive CD8, less than 2.5% memory CD4, roughly 0.4% memory CD8.

Concerning this clone itself: Antigen unknown.

Naive CD8 cells comprised CD45RO-negative, CCR7-positively selected cells, excluding terminally differentiated effector memory CD45RA+ cells. Healthy HIV-negative adults with no recent acute infections or vaccinations were recruited as donors. Every donor was a Caucasian adult from Nashville, Tennessee. CDR1 SGHRS and CDR2 YFSETQ come from the germline V gene. Trimming pared 4 bases from V and 0 bases from J, leaving 2 bases between. CDR3 length: 12 residues. The data were produced by immunoSEQ multiplex PCR, yet TCRdb's version contains in-frame clones alone and is incomplete. This table holds approximately 2,200,000 clones, about 92% found once.

This TCR came from a young man in good health. Some clones in this sample may be carry-over from other donors' samples. The V gene is TRBV5-1, the J gene TRBJ2-4; no definite D call. The specimen was naive CD8+ T cells from PBMCs. In DNA, the CDR3 is TGCGCCAGCAGCCTAGCCAAAAACATTCAGTACTTC. As protein: CASSLAKNIQYF. The complete variable domain, with remaining parts taken from reference TRBV5-1 and TRBJ2-4, reads KAGVTQTPRYLIKTRGQQVTLSCSPISGHRSVSWYQQTPGQGLQFLFEYFSETQRNKGNFPGRFSGRQFSNSRSEMNVSTLELGDSALYLCASSLAKNIQYFGAGTRLSVL.